Described below is a single TCR beta chain sequence and its context. Its target is not known. This CDR3 contains 15 residues. The germline V and J ends were trimmed by 2 bases and 4 bases, with 11 bases remaining between them. CDR1 and CDR2 from the germline V gene are LNHDA and SQIVND (reference sequence). Sequencing was performed with immunoSEQ multiplex PCR; in TCRdb, only in-frame clones are kept and a portion is missing. The sample comprises tens of thousands of clones, 85% to 95% of which are singletons, and 4% to 5.5% rests with the top ten. This entry is derived from a study of cytomegalovirus exposure and HLA in healthy donors. The study, taken as a whole, reports: Altogether, 164 TCR beta chains were recorded as cytomegalovirus-associated. Rare TCR sequences dominated, though some public TCRs recurred in many donors. Within the approximately 130 validation repertoires, first-cohort TCR clusters tended to co-occur, according to a later analysis.

From the roughly 110-subject validation cohort, which was separate from the roughly 690-subject first cohort, the donors were drawn. The rearrangement uses TRBV19 and TRBJ2-2; perhaps TRBD2 as D (6 bases). The receptor was isolated from a man aged 18 to 30 in good health and CMV-seropositive. Source material: PBMCs. This chain's CDR3 is CASSITGVPTGELFF. CDR3 bases: TGTGCCAGTAGTATAACGGGGGTGCCCACCGGGGAGCTGTTTTTT. The full variable domain, completed using reference TRBV19 and TRBJ2-2, is DGGITQSPKYLFRKEGQNVTLSCEQNLNHDAMYWYRQDPGQGLRLIYYSQIVNDFQKGDIAEGYSVSREKKESFPLTVTSAQKNPTAFYLCASSITGVPTGELFFGEGSRLTVL.